This T cell receptor beta chain was documented in a study of blood T cell repertoires in COVID-19. Turning to the study itself: T cells, B-cell-depleted T cells, or PBMCs provided the cDNA or gDNA that served as material.

The Seattle site enrolled patients during active infection and followed them longitudinally. Under the authors' procedure: Estimated nucleated cell counts came from reference gene primer amplification. Only in-frame clones appear in the TCRdb table, and some are missing; sequencing was by immunoSEQ multiplex PCR. From that table come the V and J calls and clone size; the DNA was used to work out D and trimming. The table includes about 370,000 clones, more than 70% detected once. This receptor was taken from a woman under 40 with COVID-19, enrolled during active disease. The sequenced sample consisted of peripheral blood.

The DNA for the CDR3 is TGTGCCAGCAGGACAGTAAGCCTCTATAATTCACCCCTCCACTTT. Encoded protein: CASRTVSLYNSPLHF. The genes are TRBV27 and TRBJ1-6, with D maybe TRBD1 (5 bases). V lost 6 bases and J 3 bases, leaving 12 bases between the germline ends. The germline V gene encodes CDR1 MNHEY and CDR2 SMNVEV (reference sequence). This CDR3 has 15 residues.